Listed below are T cell receptor beta chains from one sample, sequenced in a study of cytomegalovirus exposure and HLA in healthy donors. Assay: immunoSEQ multiplex PCR; the TCRdb copy retains only in-frame clones and omits some. The profile covers some 210,000 clones, with around 86% appearing a single time and 10% to 13% taken by the ten largest. The sample consisted of PBMCs. The receptors come from a woman between 45 and 65 years old in good health and CMV-seropositive. CDR3s include the opening cysteine and the closing phenylalanine or tryptophan. Each record gives: J gene, clone size, D gene, V gene, CDR3 DNA, CDR3 protein. D genes are given only for firm matches. Size is omitted from some rows. Given values are once, few, many or a class for expanded clones.

TRBJ2-1 | . | TRBD1 | TRBV30 | TGTGCCTGGTGTCGGGACAGGGGGAATGAGCAGTTCTTC | CAWCRDRGNEQFF
TRBJ1-2 | few | . | TRBV5-1 | TGCGCCAGCAGCTTCGACATGAACTATGGCTACACCTTC | CASSFDMNYGYTF
TRBJ1-6 | . | . | TRBV11-2 | TGTGCCAGCAGACCAGCCGGACAGTTCGGGCATAATTCACCCCTCCACTTT | CASRPAGQFGHNSPLHF
TRBJ1-2 | . | . | TRBV5-1 | TGCGCCAGCAGTCAGGGAACAAGGAACTATGGCTACACCTTC | CASSQGTRNYGYTF
TRBJ2-7 | . | . | TRBV5-1 | TGCGCCAGCAGCTTGGCCGGGTGGGAGCAGTACTTC | CASSLAGWEQYF
TRBJ1-1 | . | TRBD1 | TRBV29-1 | TGCAGCGTTGCCGGGACAGGGGGAGAGGACGAAGCTTTCTTT | CSVAGTGGEDEAFF
TRBJ1-5 | once | . | TRBV11-2 | TGTGCCAGCAGCCGACAGGTCAATCAGCCCCAGCATTTT | CASSRQVNQPQHF
TRBJ2-1 | . | TRBD1 | TRBV7-9 | TGTGCCAGCAGCCGAGTGGACAGGGGAGGAGGTAATGAGCAGTTCTTC | CASSRVDRGGGNEQFF
TRBJ1-3 | once | . | TRBV6-5 | TGTGCCACCCGTAGGGGGGGTTCTGGAGGAAACACCATATATTTT | CATRRGGSGGNTIYF
TRBJ1-5 | . | . | TRBV2 | TGTGCCAGCAGTGGACGACAGCTGAACAATCAGCCCCAGCATTTT | CASSGRQLNNQPQHF
TRBJ1-2 | . | TRBD1 | TRBV13 | TGTGCCAGCAGCCGAATCACAGGGGGCTATGGCTACACCTTC | CASSRITGGYGYTF
TRBJ2-2 | . | TRBD1 | TRBV2 | TGTGCCAGCAGTGTGAGACAGGGGGCATCCGGGGAGCTGTTTTTT | CASSVRQGASGELFF
TRBJ2-7 | few | . | TRBV5-1 | TGCGCCAGCAGCTTGGTCGACGAGCAGTACTTC | CASSLVDEQYF
TRBJ1-6 | once | . | TRBV27 | TGTGCCAGCAGCACAGGGATAGGTTCACCCCTCCACTTT | CASSTGIGSPLHF
TRBJ1-5 | . | TRBD1 | TRBV19 | TGTGCCAGCAGCCCAGACAGGGACGATCAGCCCCAGCATTTT | CASSPDRDDQPQHF
TRBJ1-2 | . | . | TRBV6-1 | TGTGCCAGCCAGGAGGCGAGTGGCTACACCTTC | CASQEASGYTF
TRBJ1-4 | . | . | TRBV19 | TGTGCCAGTAAGCCCCGGAATGAAAAACTGTTTTTT | CASKPRNEKLFF
TRBJ1-2 | . | . | TRBV25-1 | TGTGCCAGCAGTGGGGGACTTTGGACCTCCTATGGCTACACCTTC | CASSGGLWTSYGYTF
TRBJ2-3 | . | . | TRBV6-5 | TGTGCCAGCAGGATGACAGGCCCTAGCACAGATACGCAGTATTTT | CASRMTGPSTDTQYF
TRBJ2-3 | . | . | TRBV4-1 | TGCGCCAGCAGCCAAGGGAGAGCGGGAGATACGCAGTATTTT | CASSQGRAGDTQYF
TRBJ2-5 | . | . | TRBV10-2 | TGCGCCAGCAGTGAGTCGATTGGCGGGGAGACCCAGTACTTC | CASSESIGGETQYF
TRBJ1-2 | . | TRBD1 | TRBV4-1 | TGCGCCAGCAGCCCCGGACAGGGATTAGGATATGGCTACACCTTC | CASSPGQGLGYGYTF
TRBJ1-3 | . | . | TRBV6-1 | TGTGCCAGCAGTGACCGGGGACACCTCTGGAACACCATATATTTT | CASSDRGHLWNTIYF
TRBJ1-5 | . | TRBD1 | TRBV6-5 | TGTGCCAGCAGCTCGACAGGGGGCGGACAGCCCCAGCATTTT | CASSSTGGGQPQHF
TRBJ2-7 | . | TRBD1 | TRBV28 | TGTGCCAGCAGTTTAGCAGGGGGCAGCTCCTACGAGCAGTACTTC | CASSLAGGSSYEQYF
TRBJ1-1 | . | . | TRBV5-1 | TGCGCCACCGCACCCGGGGAACTAATGAACACTGAAGCTTTCTTT | CATAPGELMNTEAFF
TRBJ1-1 | . | . | TRBV29-1 | TGCAGCGTTGCCGGACAGATGAACACTGAAGCTTTCTTT | CSVAGQMNTEAFF
TRBJ1-4 | . | TRBD1 | TRBV14 | TGTGCCAGCAGCCGGGACAGCCTTAGCGAAAAACTGTTTTTT | CASSRDSLSEKLFF
TRBJ2-1 | . | TRBD2 | TRBV7-3 | TGTGCCAGCAGCCCTCGGGGCGGGGGGGACCATGAGCAGTTCTTC | CASSPRGGGDHEQFF
TRBJ2-1 | . | TRBD1 | TRBV2 | TGTGCCAGCAGGGAGGACAGGGGATATGAGCAGTTCTTC | CASREDRGYEQFF
TRBJ2-3 | . | TRBD1 | TRBV6-4 | TGTGCCAGCAGTGAGGGGACAGGGCTCACAGATACGCAGTATTTT | CASSEGTGLTDTQYF
TRBJ2-7 | . | . | TRBV6-6 | TGTGCCAGCAGCCCCACAGGCACACAGGGTTGGGAGCAGTACTTC | CASSPTGTQGWEQYF
TRBJ2-5 | once | . | TRBV7-3 | TGTGCCAGCAGCCCTGTTTCGGGGGAGACCCAGTACTTC | CASSPVSGETQYF
TRBJ1-2 | . | . | TRBV7-9 | TGTGCCAGCAGCCCGGCGGGGAATCCATATGGCTACACCTTC | CASSPAGNPYGYTF
TRBJ1-1 | . | . | TRBV7-9 | TGTGCCAGCAGCCGGGAGGGAGATGAAGCTTTCTTT | CASSREGDEAFF
TRBJ1-4 | . | TRBD1 | TRBV5-1 | TGCGCCAGCAGCGTTACAGGGGTGGGCGAAAAACTGTTTTTT | CASSVTGVGEKLFF
TRBJ1-1 | . | TRBD1 | TRBV6-6 | TGTGCCAGCAGGGGACAGGGGGCTTGGAACACTGAAGCTTTCTTT | CASRGQGAWNTEAFF
TRBJ2-3 | . | . | TRBV6-5 | TGTGCCAGCAGTCTATCGTACAGGGCAGATACGCAGTATTTT | CASSLSYRADTQYF
TRBJ1-2 | . | . | TRBV6-4 | TGTGCCAGCAGTAACGGACACTTCTATGGCTACACCTTC | CASSNGHFYGYTF
TRBJ2-5 | . | . | TRBV18 | TGTGCCAGCTCACCGTCCAGGCTTCAAGAGACCCAGTACTTC | CASSPSRLQETQYF
TRBJ2-5 | . | TRBD2 | TRBV4-1 | TGCGCCAGCAGCCATCGGGGACTAGCGGGGGGGAACCAAGAGACCCAGTACTTC | CASSHRGLAGGNQETQYF
TRBJ2-7 | . | . | TRBV6-1 | TGTGCCAGCAGTGTTGGAGGTACCATATACGAGCAGTACTTC | CASSVGGTIYEQYF